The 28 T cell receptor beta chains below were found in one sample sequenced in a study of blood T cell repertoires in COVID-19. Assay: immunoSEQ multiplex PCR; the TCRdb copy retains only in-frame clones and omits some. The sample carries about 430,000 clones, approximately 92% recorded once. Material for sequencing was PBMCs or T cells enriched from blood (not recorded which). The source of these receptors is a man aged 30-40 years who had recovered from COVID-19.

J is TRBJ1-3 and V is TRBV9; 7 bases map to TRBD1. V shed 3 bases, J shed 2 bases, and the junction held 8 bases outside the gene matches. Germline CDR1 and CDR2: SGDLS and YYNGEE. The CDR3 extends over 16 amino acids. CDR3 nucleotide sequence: TGTGCCAGCAGCGACCCCGGGACAGCGACTGGAAACACCATATATTTT. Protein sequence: CASSDPGTATGNTIYF.

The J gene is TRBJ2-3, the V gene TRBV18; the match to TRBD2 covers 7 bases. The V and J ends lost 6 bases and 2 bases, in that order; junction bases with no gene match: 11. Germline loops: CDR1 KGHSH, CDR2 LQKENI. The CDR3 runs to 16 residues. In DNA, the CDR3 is TGTGCCAGCTCCCTGGGGTCTAGCGGCACCACAGATACGCAGTATTTT. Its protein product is CASSLGSSGTTDTQYF.

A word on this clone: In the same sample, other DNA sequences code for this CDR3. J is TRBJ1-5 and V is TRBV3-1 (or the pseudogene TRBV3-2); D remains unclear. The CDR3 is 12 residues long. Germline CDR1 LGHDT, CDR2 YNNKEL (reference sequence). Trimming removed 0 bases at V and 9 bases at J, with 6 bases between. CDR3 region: CASSQDGRPQHF. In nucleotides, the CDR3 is TGTGCCAGCAGCCAAGATGGGCGGCCCCAGCATTTT.

CDR3 sequence (DNA): TGTGCCAGCAGCTTACAGACAGGGGGTTCACCCCTCCACTTT. This codes for CASSLQTGGSPLHF. The chain recombines TRBV11-2 with TRBJ1-6; TRBD1 aligns across 9 bases. This CDR3 is built from 14 residues. The V gene's germline CDR1 is SGHAT and CDR2 FQNNGV. Germline trimming cut 2 bases from V and 9 bases from J; bases unmatched to any gene: 2.

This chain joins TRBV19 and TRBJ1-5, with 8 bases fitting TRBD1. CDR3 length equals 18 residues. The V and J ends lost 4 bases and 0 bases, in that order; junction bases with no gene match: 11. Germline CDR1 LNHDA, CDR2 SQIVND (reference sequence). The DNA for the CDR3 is TGTGCCAGTAGTAAGAGGCCCCCGGACAGGGCTAGCAATCAGCCCCAGCATTTT. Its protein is CASSKRPPDRASNQPQHF.

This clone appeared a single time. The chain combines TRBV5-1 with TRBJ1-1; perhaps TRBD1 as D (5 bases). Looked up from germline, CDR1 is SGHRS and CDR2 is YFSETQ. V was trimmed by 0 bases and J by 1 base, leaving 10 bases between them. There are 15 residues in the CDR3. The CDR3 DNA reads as TGCGCCAGCAGCTTGGAGATAGGGGCGAACACTGAAGCTTTCTTT. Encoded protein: CASSLEIGANTEAFF.

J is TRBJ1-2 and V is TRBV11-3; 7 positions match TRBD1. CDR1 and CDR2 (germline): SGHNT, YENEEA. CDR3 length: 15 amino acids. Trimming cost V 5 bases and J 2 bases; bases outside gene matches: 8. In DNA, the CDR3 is TGTGCCAGCAGCCCGAGGGCCAGGGGGAACTATGGCTACACCTTC. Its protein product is CASSPRARGNYGYTF.

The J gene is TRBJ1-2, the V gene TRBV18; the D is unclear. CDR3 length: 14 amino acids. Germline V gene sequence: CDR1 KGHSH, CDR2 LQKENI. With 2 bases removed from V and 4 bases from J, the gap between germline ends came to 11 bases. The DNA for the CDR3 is TGTGCCAGCTCACCATTGTTAGAACTCTATGGCTACACCTTC. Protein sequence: CASSPLLELYGYTF.

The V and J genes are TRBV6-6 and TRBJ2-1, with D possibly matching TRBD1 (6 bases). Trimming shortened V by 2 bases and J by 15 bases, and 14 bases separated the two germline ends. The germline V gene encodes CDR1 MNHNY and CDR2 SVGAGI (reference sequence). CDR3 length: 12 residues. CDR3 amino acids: CASSYGRDNGFF. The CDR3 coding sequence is TGTGCCAGCAGTTACGGCCGGGACAATGGGTTCTTC.

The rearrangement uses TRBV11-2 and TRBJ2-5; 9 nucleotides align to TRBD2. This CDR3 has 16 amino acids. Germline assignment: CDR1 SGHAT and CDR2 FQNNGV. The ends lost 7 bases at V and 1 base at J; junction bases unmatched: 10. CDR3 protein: CASTSWLAGFQETQYF. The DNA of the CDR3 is TGTGCCAGCACCTCCTGGCTAGCGGGGTTCCAAGAGACCCAGTACTTC. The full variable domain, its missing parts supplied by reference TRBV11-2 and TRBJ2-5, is EAGVAQSPRYKIIEKRQSVAFWCNPISGHATLYWYQQILGQGPKLLIQFQNNGVVDDSQLPKDRFSAERLKGVDSTLKIQPAKLEDSAVYLCASTSWLAGFQETQYFGPGTRLLVL.

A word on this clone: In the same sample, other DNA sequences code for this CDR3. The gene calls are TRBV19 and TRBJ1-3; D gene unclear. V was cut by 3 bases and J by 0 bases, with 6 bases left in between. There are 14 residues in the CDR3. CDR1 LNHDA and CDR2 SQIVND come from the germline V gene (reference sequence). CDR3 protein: CASSIVSSGNTIYF. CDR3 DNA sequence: TGTGCCAGTAGTATTGTCAGCTCTGGAAACACCATATATTTT.

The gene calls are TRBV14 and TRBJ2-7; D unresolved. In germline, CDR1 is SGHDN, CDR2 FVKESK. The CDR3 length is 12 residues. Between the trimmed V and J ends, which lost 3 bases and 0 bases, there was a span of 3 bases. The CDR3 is CASSQYSYEQYF. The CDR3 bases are TGTGCCAGCAGCCAGTACTCCTACGAGCAGTACTTC. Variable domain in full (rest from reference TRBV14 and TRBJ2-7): EAGVTQFPSHSVIEKGQTVTLRCDPISGHDNLYWYRRVMGKEIKFLLHFVKESKQDESGMPNNRFLAERTGGTYSTLKVQPAELEDSGVYFCASSQYSYEQYFGPGTRLTVT.

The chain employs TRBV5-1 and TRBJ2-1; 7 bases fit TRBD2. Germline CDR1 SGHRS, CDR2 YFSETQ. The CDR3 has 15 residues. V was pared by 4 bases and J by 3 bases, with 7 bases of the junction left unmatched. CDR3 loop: CASSPGGLDYNEQFF. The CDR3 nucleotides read TGCGCCAGCAGCCCCGGTGGACTAGACTACAATGAGCAGTTCTTC.

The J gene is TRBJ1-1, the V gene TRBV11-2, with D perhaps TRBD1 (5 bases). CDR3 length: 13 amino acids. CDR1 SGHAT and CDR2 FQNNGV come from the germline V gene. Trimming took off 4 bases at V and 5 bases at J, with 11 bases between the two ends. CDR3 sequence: CASSSQGGTEAFF. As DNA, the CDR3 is TGTGCCAGCAGCTCTCAGGGTGGAACTGAAGCTTTCTTT.

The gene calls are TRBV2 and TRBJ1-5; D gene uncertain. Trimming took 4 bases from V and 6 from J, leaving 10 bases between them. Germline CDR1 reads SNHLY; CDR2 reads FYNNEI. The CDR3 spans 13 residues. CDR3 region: CASSGPGSQPQHF. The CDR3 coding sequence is TGTGCCAGCAGTGGGCCCGGGAGTCAGCCCCAGCATTTT.

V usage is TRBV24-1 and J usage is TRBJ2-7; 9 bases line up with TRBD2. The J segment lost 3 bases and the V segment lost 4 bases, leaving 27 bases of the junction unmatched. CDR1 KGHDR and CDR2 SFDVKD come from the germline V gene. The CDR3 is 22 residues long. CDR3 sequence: CATSELVMLGGDSGSIRYEQYF. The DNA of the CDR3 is TGTGCCACCAGTGAGTTGGTTATGTTAGGGGGTGATAGCGGGAGCATCCGCTACGAGCAGTACTTC.

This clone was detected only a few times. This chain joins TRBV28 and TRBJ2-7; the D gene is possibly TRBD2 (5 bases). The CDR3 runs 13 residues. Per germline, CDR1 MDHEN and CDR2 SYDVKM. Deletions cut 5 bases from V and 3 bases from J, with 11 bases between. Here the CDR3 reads CASSPLGLYEQYF. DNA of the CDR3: TGTGCCAGCAGTCCACTCGGACTCTACGAGCAGTACTTC.

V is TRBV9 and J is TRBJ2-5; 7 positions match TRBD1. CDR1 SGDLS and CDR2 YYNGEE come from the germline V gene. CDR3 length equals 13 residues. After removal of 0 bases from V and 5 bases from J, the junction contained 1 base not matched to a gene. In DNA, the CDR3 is TGTGCCAGCAGCGTAGAACAGGGGGAGACCCAGTACTTC. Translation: CASSVEQGETQYF. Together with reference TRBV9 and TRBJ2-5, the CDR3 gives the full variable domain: DSGVTQTPKHLITATGQRVTLRCSPRSGDLSVYWYQQSLDQGLQFLIQYYNGEERAKGNILERFSAQQFPDLHSELNLSSLELGDSALYFCASSVEQGETQYFGPGTRLLVL.

CDR3 DNA: TGTGCCAGCAGAAGGGGGGGAGAAGCTTTCTTT. It codes for CASRRGGEAFF. This chain connects TRBV6-5 to TRBJ1-1; TRBD1 is a possible D gene (6 bases). The CDR3 loop spans 11 amino acids. The V and J ends lost 6 bases and 8 bases respectively, with 10 bases between them. From germline, CDR1 is MNHEY and CDR2 SVGAGI.

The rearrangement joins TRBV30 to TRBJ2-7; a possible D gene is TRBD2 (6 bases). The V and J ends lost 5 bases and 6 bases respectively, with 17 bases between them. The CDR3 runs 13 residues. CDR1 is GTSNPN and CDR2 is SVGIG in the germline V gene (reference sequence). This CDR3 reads CAWSPGLQREQYF. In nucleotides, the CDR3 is TGTGCCTGGTCGCCGGGACTCCAGCGCGAGCAGTACTTC.

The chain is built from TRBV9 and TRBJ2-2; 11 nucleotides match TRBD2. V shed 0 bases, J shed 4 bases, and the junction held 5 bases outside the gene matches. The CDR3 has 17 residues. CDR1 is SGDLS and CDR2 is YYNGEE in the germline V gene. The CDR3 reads CASSVETSGAITGELFF. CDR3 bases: TGTGCCAGCAGCGTAGAGACTAGCGGGGCCATCACCGGGGAGCTGTTTTTT.

For the CDR3, the DNA is TGCAGCGGACTAACAGGGTCGGACATTCAGTACTTC. Translation gives CSGLTGSDIQYF. This sequence joins TRBV29-1 and TRBJ2-4; a weak D match, TRBD1 (6 bases). The germline gives CDR1 SQVTM, CDR2 ANQGSEA. V lost 7 bases to trimming and J lost 8 bases, with 15 bases between them. CDR3 length: 12 residues.

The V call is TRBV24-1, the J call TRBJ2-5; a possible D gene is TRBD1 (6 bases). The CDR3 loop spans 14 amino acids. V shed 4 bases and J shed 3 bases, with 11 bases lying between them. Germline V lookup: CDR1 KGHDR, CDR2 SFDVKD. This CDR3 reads CATSERNREETQYF. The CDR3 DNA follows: TGTGCCACCAGTGAGCGCAACAGGGAAGAGACCCAGTACTTC.

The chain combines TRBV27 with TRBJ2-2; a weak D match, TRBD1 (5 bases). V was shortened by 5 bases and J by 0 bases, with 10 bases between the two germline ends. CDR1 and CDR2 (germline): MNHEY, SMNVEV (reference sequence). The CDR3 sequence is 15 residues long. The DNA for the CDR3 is TGTGCCAGCAGTCTAAAACAGGCGAACACCGGGGAGCTGTTTTTT. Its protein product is CASSLKQANTGELFF.

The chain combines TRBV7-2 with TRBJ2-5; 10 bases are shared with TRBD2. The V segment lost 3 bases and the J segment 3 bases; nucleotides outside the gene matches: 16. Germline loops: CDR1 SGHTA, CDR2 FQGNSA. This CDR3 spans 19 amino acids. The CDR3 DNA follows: TGTGCCAGCAGCTTCCCCATACGCACCGGGACTAGCGTTAAAGAGACCCAGTACTTC. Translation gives CASSFPIRTGTSVKETQYF.

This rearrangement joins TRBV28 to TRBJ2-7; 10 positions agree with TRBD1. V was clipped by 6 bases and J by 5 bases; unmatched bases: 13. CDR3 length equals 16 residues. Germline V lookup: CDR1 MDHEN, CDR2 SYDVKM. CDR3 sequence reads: CASRSRRDRGFHEQYF. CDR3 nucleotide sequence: TGTGCCAGCAGGTCCCGCCGGGACAGGGGTTTCCACGAGCAGTACTTC.

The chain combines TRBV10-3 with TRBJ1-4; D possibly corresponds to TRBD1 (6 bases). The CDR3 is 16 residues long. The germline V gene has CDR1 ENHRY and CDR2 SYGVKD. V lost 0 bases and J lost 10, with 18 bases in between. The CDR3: CAISESTTGESRKLFF. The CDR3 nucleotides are TGTGCCATCAGTGAGTCGACGACAGGAGAGTCCCGAAAACTGTTTTTT.

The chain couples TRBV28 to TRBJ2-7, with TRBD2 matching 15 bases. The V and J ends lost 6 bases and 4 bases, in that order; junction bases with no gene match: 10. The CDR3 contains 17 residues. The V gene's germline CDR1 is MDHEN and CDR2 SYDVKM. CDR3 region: CASRQPQGTSGRYEQYF. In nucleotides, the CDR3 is TGTGCCAGCAGGCAACCCCAGGGGACTAGCGGGAGGTACGAGCAGTACTTC.